This T cell receptor beta chain was captured by sequencing in a study of blood T cells in healthy people across ages (dated by TCRdb to the mid-2010s). At the level of the whole study: In model experiments, roughly one uniquely barcoded TCR beta cDNA molecule per two T cells was captured by template switching. Using the same blood draw, the study looked at two additional independent replicas of 1 million unique cDNA reads for two donors, one aged 18 to 30 and the other aged 80 or older. To avoid experimental bias, donors of different ages were distributed randomly across sequencing lanes. The donors were divided into four age groups: young (average 16 years), middle-aged (about 39), aged (roughly 66) and long-lived (roughly 88). To track age-related changes in TCR beta repertoire diversity, the study relied on deep sequencing normalized with unique cDNA molecular identifiers. What the study reported, not specific to this receptor: Estimates of total diversity based on one million sequenced T cells were considered lower bounds and underestimates. Because profiling used bulk unsorted PBMCs, naive and antigen-experienced compartments could not be compared conclusively. Because donor CMV infection status was unknown, age-related changes in expanded clonotypes were potentially confounded. The percentage of naive T cells measured by flow cytometry correlated strongly with observed TCR beta diversity. As age increased, observed TCR beta diversity per million T cells dropped in a roughly linear way, and a significant reduction was already evident by age about 40. Compared with the aged group, the long-lived group had more naive CD4+ T cells, fewer expanded clones and increased TCR diversity, a pattern suggesting age selection.

About this clonotype itself: No cognate antigen has been identified for it. No qualities accompany the bases; no much larger clone lies one base away.

The library was obtained by 5' RACE. Sequencing was carried out with an Illumina HiSeq 2500. The second PCR ran for roughly 7 to 12 cycles and used a J-beta primer mix along with a sample-barcoded 5' primer. A template-switch 5' adaptor carrying 12 random nucleotides introduced a unique molecular identifier onto each TCR beta cDNA molecule. Each sample yielded at least 3 million CDR3-containing paired-end reads. The Mint cDNA synthesis kit, primed by a TRBC-specific oligonucleotide, was used to synthesize first-strand cDNA from all RNA. Following uracil-DNA glycosylase treatment, all cDNA underwent a first 18-cycle PCR with the universal primers M1SS and BC2_uni_R. In the original analysis: Each sample was normalized by randomly selecting 1 million high-quality reads, each carrying a distinct molecular identifier. Instead of being binned into consensus sequences, reads with shared molecular identifiers were discarded. MiTCR, set to a Q25 quality threshold and the strictest error-elimination algorithm, was used for CDR3 identification, clonotype clustering and error correction. A nonparametric unseen species model with Euler transformation was used to estimate a lower bound on total TCR beta diversity. The public reads were quality trimmed at Q25 with fastp and then assembled into clones with MiXCR by TCRdb, keeping productive beta chains. Rows merge per CDR3 protein into single entries with the most common DNA and genes. None of the V and J calls come from the authors' own analysis; TCRdb made them. The sample records about 1.8 million distinct CDR3 sequences, around 50% of which are singletons. The ten largest clonotypes hold around 2.1% of the sample.

The CDR3 has 15 amino acids, counting the end cysteine and phenylalanine. Left in the record is the CDR3 DNA by itself, 45 bases read in frame from the first base. V and J are truncated by 1 base and 2 bases respectively, leaving an intervening sequence of 10 bases. The germline V gene yields LGHNA for CDR1 and YSLEER for CDR2. The roughly 39 donors, aged roughly 6 to 100 years, were systemically healthy Caucasian individuals from Russia. Roughly 9.5 milliliters of peripheral blood were drawn from each donor into EDTA-treated Vacutainer tubes. Ficoll-Paque density-gradient centrifugation was used to isolate PBMCs, with at least 7 million per sample. Trizol reagent was used to extract total RNA from PBMCs, with at least 5 micrograms per sample. Naive CD45RAhigh/CD27high T cell percentages were measured by flow cytometry on a PBMC aliquot from every donor.

This chain joins TRBV4-3 to TRBJ2-3; the D gene is not confidently resolved. Sequencing was performed on blood. The clonotype originates from a woman in her thirties or forties in good health. The DNA sequence is TGCGCCAGCAGCCAAGTTATTGGTACCACAGATACGCAGTATTTT. Its translation is CASSQVIGTTDTQYF.